This is a list of T cell receptor beta chains from one sample in a study of PD-1 blockade in classical Hodgkin lymphoma. The table came from immunoSEQ multiplex PCR; TCRdb's copy has only in-frame clones and leaves some out. The sample holds 25,000 to 35,000 clones, 70% to 90% seen once. The source material was peripheral blood mononuclear cells (PBMCs), sampled before the second cycle of nivolumab. All receptors come from a human donor with classical Hodgkin lymphoma. CDR3s include the opening cysteine and the closing phenylalanine or tryptophan. D genes are given only for firm matches. Expanded clones get a size class; other rows say once, few or many, or leave the size out.

D gene | J gene | clone size | V gene | CDR3 protein | CDR3 DNA
TRBD1 | TRBJ1-1 | - | TRBV27 | CASAKRDRDTEAFF | TGTGCCAGCGCCAAGAGGGACAGGGACACTGAAGCTTTCTTT
- | TRBJ2-5 | once | TRBV18 | CASSPGSHQETQYF | TGTGCCAGCTCACCCGGGTCGCATCAAGAGACCCAGTACTTC
- | TRBJ2-6 | - | TRBV28 | CASGRRGNAGANVLTF | TGTGCCAGCGGGCGGCGGGGTAACGCTGGGGCCAACGTCCTGACTTTC
TRBD1 | TRBJ1-6 | - | TRBV4-3 | CASSQGRTGGSSPLHF | TGCGCCAGCAGCCAAGGGCGGACAGGGGGCTCTTCACCCCTCCACTTT
- | TRBJ1-1 | - | TRBV7-2 | CASSVTSNTEAFF | TGTGCCAGCAGCGTGACAAGTAACACTGAAGCTTTCTTT
- | TRBJ2-3 | - | TRBV5-4 | CASSLSGSLSTDTQYF | TGTGCCAGCAGCTTGAGCGGGTCCCTTAGCACAGATACGCAGTATTTT
- | TRBJ1-2 | - | TRBV7-2 | CASSSQPGRHTNGYTF | TGTGCCAGCAGCTCCCAGCCGGGACGCCATACAAATGGCTACACCTTC
- | TRBJ1-3 | - | TRBV4-3 | CASSQSFRWGNTIYF | TGCGCCAGCAGCCAATCATTCAGGTGGGGAAACACCATATATTTT
- | TRBJ2-7 | - | TRBV7-3 | CASSQRPGTSNEQYF | TGTGCCAGCAGCCAACGTCCCGGTACTAGCAACGAGCAGTACTTC
- | TRBJ2-1 | - | TRBV28 | CASSFRGGPYNEQFF | TGTGCCAGCAGTTTTAGGGGGGGGCCCTACAATGAGCAGTTCTTC
- | TRBJ1-5 | - | TRBV4-3 | CASSQGRTYQPQHF | TGCGCCAGCAGCCAAGGGAGGACTTATCAGCCCCAGCATTTT
- | TRBJ2-7 | - | TRBV7-3 | CASSHYRDLDYEQYF | TGTGCCAGCAGCCACTACCGGGACTTAGACTACGAGCAGTACTTC
- | TRBJ1-4 | - | TRBV5-6 | CASSSYTYRERVEKLFF | TGTGCCAGCAGCTCCTACACTTACAGGGAAAGAGTCGAAAAACTGTTTTTT
- | TRBJ2-3 | - | TRBV18 | CASSYGHEITDTQYF | TGTGCCAGCTCATATGGACACGAAATCACAGATACGCAGTATTTT